Sequencing of this T cell receptor beta chain was carried out in a study of blood T cell repertoires in COVID-19. In the study overall: PBMCs, B-cell-depleted T cells, or T cells were the source of the cDNA or gDNA that made up the material.

Germline V CDR1 and CDR2: MNHEY, SVGAGI. Trimming took 6 bases from V and 1 from J; bases not matched to a gene: 6. The CDR3 runs to 15 residues. The repertoire was sequenced with immunoSEQ multiplex PCR; TCRdb's copy has only in-frame clones and lacks some. The sample carries hundreds of thousands of clones, more than 80% recorded once. The genes are TRBV6-5 and TRBJ2-7, with 10 positions matching TRBD1. The clonotype comes from a woman in her 30s with active or convalescent COVID-19. The sequencing input was peripheral blood. The CDR3 sequence: CASRMGQGPSYEQYF. The CDR3 nucleotides are TGTGCCAGCAGAATGGGACAGGGGCCTTCCTACGAGCAGTACTTC.